The rows below give T cell receptor beta chains drawn from one sample of a study of metastatic and nonmetastatic thyroid tumors. Via MiXCR, TCRdb re-called the PCR reads. Of about 30,000 clones detected, roughly a third appear once; the ten largest clones hold roughly 20%. Sequencing was performed on tumor tissue. Every receptor here comes from a female donor with papillary thyroid cancer or a benign thyroid nodule (not recorded which). Some clones in this sample may be carry-over from other donors' samples. CDR3s include the opening cysteine and the closing phenylalanine or tryptophan.

v_call: TRBV2
j_call: TRBJ2-7
cdr3_aa: CASSESSGRYEQYF

v_call: TRBV24-1
j_call: TRBJ1-2
cdr3_aa: CATSDRANYGYTF

v_call: TRBV9
j_call: TRBJ2-5
cdr3_aa: CASSVGSTGWETQYF

v_call: TRBV13
j_call: TRBJ2-2
cdr3_aa: CASSPSLPGQGAHTGELFF

v_call: TRBV6-1
j_call: TRBJ2-2
cdr3_aa: CASSLAGDFTGELFF

v_call: TRBV28
j_call: TRBJ2-1
cdr3_aa: CASSLRQGRGLYNEQFF

v_call: TRBV30
j_call: TRBJ2-7
cdr3_aa: CAWETGGAEQYF

v_call: TRBV30
j_call: TRBJ1-4
cdr3_aa: CAWGHYEKLFF

v_call: TRBV5-6
j_call: TRBJ1-2
cdr3_aa: CASSFSGQLHYGYTF

v_call: TRBV6-2/TRBV6-3
j_call: TRBJ2-3
cdr3_aa: CASSPKGRLTGTDTQYF

v_call: TRBV14
j_call: TRBJ2-7
cdr3_aa: CASSYDVYEQYF

v_call: TRBV24-1
j_call: TRBJ1-5
cdr3_aa: CATSDLLGQAGNQPQHF

v_call: TRBV11-2
j_call: TRBJ2-5
cdr3_aa: CASTQGGTTQETQYF

v_call: TRBV20-1
j_call: TRBJ2-1
cdr3_aa: CSARYIKYNEQFF